A selection of T cell receptor beta chains follows, all from one sample in a study of blood T cell repertoires in COVID-19. Generated by immunoSEQ multiplex PCR, the TCRdb table keeps only in-frame clones and is missing some. The data show about 480,000 clones, around 87% seen once. Sample: PBMCs or T cells enriched from blood (not recorded which). Receptors originate from a woman aged 35 to 49 who had recovered from COVID-19. CDR3s include the opening cysteine and the closing phenylalanine or tryptophan.

v_gene	j_gene	CDR3aa
TRBV6-1	TRBJ2-7	CASSDLGGPNSYEQYF
TRBV11-3	TRBJ2-7	CASSRMGQGYYEQYF
TRBV6-1	TRBJ2-4	CATGQSENIQYF
TRBV19	TRBJ2-7	CASRARLAGGLAYEQYF
TRBV5-6	TRBJ2-3	CASNLGATDTQYF
TRBV29-1	TRBJ2-3	CSVVPSGSGGTDTQYF
TRBV11-2	TRBJ1-2	CASSSSTGAYGYTF
TRBV15	TRBJ1-2	CATSKQGENYGYTF
TRBV30	TRBJ2-5	CAWSVVAGGVETQYF
TRBV28	TRBJ2-3	CASTGADTQYF
TRBV2	TRBJ2-1	CASSWLQETYNEQFF
TRBV7-9	TRBJ1-1	CASSLSDGNTEAFF
TRBV6-6	TRBJ1-1	CASTPPTGTDTEAFF
TRBV11-2	TRBJ1-1	CASSLGREHTEAFF
TRBV5-4	TRBJ2-1	CASSLGGGASYNEQFF
TRBV7-8	TRBJ2-3	CASSRDQGTQYF
TRBV11-3	TRBJ2-1	CASSSTSGSTYNEQFF
TRBV6-2/TRBV6-3	TRBJ2-7	CASSYSIGQVYEQYF
TRBV5-1	TRBJ2-2	CASSLGTSGYWNTGELFF
TRBV11-3	TRBJ2-7	CASSPGTAYEQYF
TRBV24-1	TRBJ1-5	CASQGGDQPQHF
TRBV3-1/TRBV3-2	TRBJ2-5	CASSQLGGAGQETQYF
TRBV10-3	TRBJ2-3	CAISERERSDTQYF
TRBV19	TRBJ1-6	CASSEQGARTPLHF